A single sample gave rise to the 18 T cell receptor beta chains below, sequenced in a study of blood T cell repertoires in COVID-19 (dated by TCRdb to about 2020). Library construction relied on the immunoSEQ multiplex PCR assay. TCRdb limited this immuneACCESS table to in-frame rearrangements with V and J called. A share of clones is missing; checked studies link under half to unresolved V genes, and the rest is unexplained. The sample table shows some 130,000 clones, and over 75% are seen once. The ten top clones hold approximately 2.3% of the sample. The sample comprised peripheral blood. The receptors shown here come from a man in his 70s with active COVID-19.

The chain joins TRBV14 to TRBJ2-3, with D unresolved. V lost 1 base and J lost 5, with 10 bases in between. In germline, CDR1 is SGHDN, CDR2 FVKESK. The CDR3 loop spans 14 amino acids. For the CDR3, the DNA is TGTGCCAGCAGCCAAGTTCGGAGTGGAGATACGCAGTATTTT. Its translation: CASSQVRSGDTQYF.

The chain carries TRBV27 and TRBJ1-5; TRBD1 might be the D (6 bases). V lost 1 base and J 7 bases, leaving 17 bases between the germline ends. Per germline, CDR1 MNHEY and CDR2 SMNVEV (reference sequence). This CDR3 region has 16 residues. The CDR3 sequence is CASSLFPGVRSQPQHF. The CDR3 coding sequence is TGTGCCAGCAGTTTATTTCCAGGGGTAAGGAGCCAGCCCCAGCATTTT.

The CDR3 DNA follows: TGTGCCAGCAGTCCGCAGGGTTTTAGCACTGAAGCTTTCTTT. Its protein product is CASSPQGFSTEAFF. This chain uses TRBV27 with TRBJ1-1, with TRBD1 as a possible D gene (5 bases). Germline V gene sequence: CDR1 MNHEY, CDR2 SMNVEV (reference sequence). This CDR3 contains 14 residues. Deletions cut 5 bases from V and 4 bases from J, with 14 bases between.

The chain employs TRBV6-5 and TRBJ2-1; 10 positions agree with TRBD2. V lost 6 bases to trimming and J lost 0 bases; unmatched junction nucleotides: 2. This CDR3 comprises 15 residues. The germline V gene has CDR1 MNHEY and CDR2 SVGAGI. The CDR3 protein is CASRPSGGSYNEQFF. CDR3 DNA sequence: TGTGCCAGCAGACCTAGCGGGGGCTCCTACAATGAGCAGTTCTTC.

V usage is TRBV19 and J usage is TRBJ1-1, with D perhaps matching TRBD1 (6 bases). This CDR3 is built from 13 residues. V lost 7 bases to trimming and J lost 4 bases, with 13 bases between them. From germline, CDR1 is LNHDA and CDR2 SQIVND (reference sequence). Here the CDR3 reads CASTPDRTTEAFF. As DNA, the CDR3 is TGTGCCAGTACCCCCGACAGGACCACTGAAGCTTTCTTT. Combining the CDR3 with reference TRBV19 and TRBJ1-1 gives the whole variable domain DGGITQSPKYLFRKEGQNVTLSCEQNLNHDAMYWYRQDPGQGLRLIYYSQIVNDFQKGDIAEGYSVSREKKESFPLTVTSAQKNPTAFYLCASTPDRTTEAFFGQGTRLTVV.

CDR3 sequence (DNA): TGTGCCACCAGTGCCGGGGACAGGGGAGGCAATCAGCCCCAGCATTTT. It specifies CATSAGDRGGNQPQHF. This rearrangement joins TRBV24-1 to TRBJ1-5, with TRBD1 identical over 10 bases. In germline, CDR1 is KGHDR, CDR2 SFDVKD. The CDR3 loop spans 16 amino acids. J was trimmed by 2 bases and V by 5 bases; bases with no gene match: 5.

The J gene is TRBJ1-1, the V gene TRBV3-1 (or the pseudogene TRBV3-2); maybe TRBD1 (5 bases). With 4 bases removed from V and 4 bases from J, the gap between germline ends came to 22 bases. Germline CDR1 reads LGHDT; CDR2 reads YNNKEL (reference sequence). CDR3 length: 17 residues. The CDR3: CASSPGSLMLQGTEAFF. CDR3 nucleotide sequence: TGTGCCAGCAGCCCCGGGTCTCTAATGCTTCAGGGCACTGAAGCTTTCTTT.

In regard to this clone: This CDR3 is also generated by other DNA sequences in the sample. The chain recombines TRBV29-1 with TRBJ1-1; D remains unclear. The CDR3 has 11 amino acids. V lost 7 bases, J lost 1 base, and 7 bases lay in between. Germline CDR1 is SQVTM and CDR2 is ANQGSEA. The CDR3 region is CSGRENTEAFF. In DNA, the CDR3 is TGCAGCGGACGGGAGAACACTGAAGCTTTCTTT.

The CDR3 DNA follows: TGTGCCAGCAGTTACCGAAGCGGGAAGGATCTGAATGAGCAGTTCTTC. It translates to CASSYRSGKDLNEQFF. The rearrangement joins TRBV6-2 or TRBV6-3 to TRBJ2-1; TRBD2 agrees at 7 bases. V was clipped by 2 bases and J by 7 bases; unmatched bases: 11. This CDR3 has 16 residues. Germline V gives CDR1 MNHEY, CDR2 SVGEGT.

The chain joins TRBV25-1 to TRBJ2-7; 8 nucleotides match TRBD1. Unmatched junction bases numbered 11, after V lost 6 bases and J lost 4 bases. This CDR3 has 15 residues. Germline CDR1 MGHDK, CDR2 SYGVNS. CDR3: CASRFGTGSGYEQYF. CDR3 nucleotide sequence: TGTGCCAGCAGATTTGGGACAGGCAGTGGGTACGAGCAGTACTTC.

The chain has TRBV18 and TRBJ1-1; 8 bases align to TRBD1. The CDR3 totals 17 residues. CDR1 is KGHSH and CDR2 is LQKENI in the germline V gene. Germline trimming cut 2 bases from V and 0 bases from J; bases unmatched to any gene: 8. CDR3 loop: CASSPRDLQGVNTEAFF. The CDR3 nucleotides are TGTGCCAGCTCACCAAGGGACTTACAGGGGGTGAACACTGAAGCTTTCTTT.

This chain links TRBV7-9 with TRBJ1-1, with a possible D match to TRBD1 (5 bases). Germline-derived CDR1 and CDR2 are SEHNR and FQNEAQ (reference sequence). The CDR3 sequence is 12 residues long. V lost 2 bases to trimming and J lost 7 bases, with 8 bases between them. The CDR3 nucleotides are TGTGCCAGCAGCTTATGGGGGGGTGAAGCTTTCTTT. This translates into CASSLWGGEAFF.

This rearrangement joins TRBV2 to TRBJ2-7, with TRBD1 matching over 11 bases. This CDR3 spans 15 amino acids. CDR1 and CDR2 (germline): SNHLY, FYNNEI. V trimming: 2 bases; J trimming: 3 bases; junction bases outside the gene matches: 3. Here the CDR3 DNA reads TGTGCCAGCAGTGAAAGGGACAGGGGGGGCTACGAGCAGTACTTC. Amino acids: CASSERDRGGYEQYF.

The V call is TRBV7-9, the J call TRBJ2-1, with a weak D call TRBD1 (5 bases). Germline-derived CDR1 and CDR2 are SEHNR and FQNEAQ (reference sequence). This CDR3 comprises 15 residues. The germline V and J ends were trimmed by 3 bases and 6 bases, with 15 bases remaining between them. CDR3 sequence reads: CASSFPRQTINEQFF. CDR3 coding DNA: TGTGCCAGCAGCTTTCCCCGACAGACGATCAATGAGCAGTTCTTC.

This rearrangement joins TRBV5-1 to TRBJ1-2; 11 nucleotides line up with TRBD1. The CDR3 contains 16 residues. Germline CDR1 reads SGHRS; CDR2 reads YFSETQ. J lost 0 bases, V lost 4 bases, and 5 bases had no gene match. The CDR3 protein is CASSPDRGPANYGYTF. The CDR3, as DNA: TGCGCCAGCAGCCCGGACAGGGGGCCGGCTAACTATGGCTACACCTTC. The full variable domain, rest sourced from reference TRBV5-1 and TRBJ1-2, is KAGVTQTPRYLIKTRGQQVTLSCSPISGHRSVSWYQQTPGQGLQFLFEYFSETQRNKGNFPGRFSGRQFSNSRSEMNVSTLELGDSALYLCASSPDRGPANYGYTFGSGTRLTVV.

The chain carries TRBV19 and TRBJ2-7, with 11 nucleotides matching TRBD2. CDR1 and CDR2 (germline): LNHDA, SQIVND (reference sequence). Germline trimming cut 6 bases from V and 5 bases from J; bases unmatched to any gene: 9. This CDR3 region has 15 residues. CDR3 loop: CASSLSTSGSHEQYF. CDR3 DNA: TGTGCCAGTAGCCTTTCCACTAGCGGGAGCCACGAGCAGTACTTC. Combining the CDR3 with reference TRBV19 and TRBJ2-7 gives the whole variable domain DGGITQSPKYLFRKEGQNVTLSCEQNLNHDAMYWYRQDPGQGLRLIYYSQIVNDFQKGDIAEGYSVSREKKESFPLTVTSAQKNPTAFYLCASSLSTSGSHEQYFGPGTRLTVT.

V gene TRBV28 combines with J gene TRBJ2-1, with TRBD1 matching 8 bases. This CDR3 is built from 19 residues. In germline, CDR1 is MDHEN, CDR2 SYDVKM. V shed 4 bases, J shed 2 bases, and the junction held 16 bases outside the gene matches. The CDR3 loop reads CASSSRKYQGATTYNEQFF. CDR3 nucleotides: TGTGCCAGCAGTTCGCGAAAATATCAGGGGGCCACCACCTACAATGAGCAGTTCTTC.

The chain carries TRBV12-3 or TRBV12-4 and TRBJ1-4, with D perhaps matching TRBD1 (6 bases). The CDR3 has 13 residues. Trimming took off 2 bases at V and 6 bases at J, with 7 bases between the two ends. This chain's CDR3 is CASSLPGDEKLFF. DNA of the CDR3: TGTGCCAGCAGTTTACCAGGGGATGAAAAACTGTTTTTT.